Below, 23 T cell receptor beta chains from the same sample are listed, as sequenced in a study of cytomegalovirus exposure and HLA in healthy donors. Vbeta (60) and Jbeta (13) primers were used in the PCR. The method was immunoSEQ multiplex PCR; TCRdb's version includes in-frame clones alone and lacks a portion of them. This sample's table reports 100,000 or so clones. The sample comprised PBMCs. The receptors stem from a woman between 25 and 40 years old in good health and CMV-seronegative.

The V and J genes are TRBV7-3 and TRBJ2-7, with 9 bases matching TRBD2. Germline V gene lookup returns CDR1 SGHTA and CDR2 FQGTGA. This CDR3 has 14 amino acids. V shed 4 bases, J shed 3 bases, and the junction held 4 bases outside the gene matches. CDR3 DNA sequence: TGTGCCAGCAGCTCAAGCGGGGGGTACTACGAGCAGTACTTC. Its protein product is CASSSSGGYYEQYF.

For the CDR3, the DNA is TGTGCCAGTAGTATGAGGACAGGGGCTGAAAAACTGTTTTTT. Translated, it gives CASSMRTGAEKLFF. This chain joins TRBV19 and TRBJ1-4; 9 bases are a match to TRBD1. The CDR3 contains 14 residues. CDR1 LNHDA and CDR2 SQIVND come from the germline V gene (reference sequence). V lost 3 bases and J lost 7; bases outside the gene matches: 3.

V gene TRBV18 combines with J gene TRBJ2-5, with 7 positions matching TRBD1. The DNA end is a closer match to TRBJ2-7, so the J assignment may be wrong. CDR3 length equals 14 residues. The germline gives CDR1 KGHSH, CDR2 LQKENI. DNA for the CDR3: TGTGCCAGCTCACCGAACAGGGGTGACTACGAGCAGTACTTC. Amino acid sequence: CASSPNRGDYEQYF.

The chain uses TRBV7-9 and TRBJ1-1; the match to TRBD1 covers 8 bases. Germline V gives CDR1 SEHNR, CDR2 FQNEAQ (reference sequence). The CDR3 runs to 17 residues. The V and J ends lost 5 bases and 3 bases, in that order; junction bases with no gene match: 14. The CDR3 coding sequence is TGTGCCAGCAGCGCGGACAGGGAGGGGGTATCGGACACTGAAGCTTTCTTT. Translating it yields CASSADREGVSDTEAFF.

The rearrangement links TRBV2 to TRBJ1-2; tentative D call: TRBD1 (6 bases). Germline values: CDR1 SNHLY, CDR2 FYNNEI. The germline V and J ends were trimmed by 4 bases and 8 bases, with 14 bases remaining between them. CDR3 length equals 13 residues. The chain's CDR3 is CASSGDQGQGYTF. The CDR3 DNA reads as TGTGCCAGCAGTGGGGACCAGGGGCAGGGCTACACCTTC.

This rearrangement joins TRBV7-3 to TRBJ2-3, with TRBD2 identical over 8 bases. V lost 6 bases and J lost 3; bases outside the gene matches: 5. There are 14 residues in the CDR3. Germline V gene lookup returns CDR1 SGHTA and CDR2 FQGTGA. The CDR3 region is CASSRTSPTDTQYF. CDR3 nucleotides: TGTGCCAGCAGTCGGACTAGCCCGACAGATACGCAGTATTTT.

The chain has TRBV5-1 and TRBJ2-5; 12 nucleotides agree with TRBD2. Per the germline V gene, CDR1 is SGHRS and CDR2 is YFSETQ. There are 17 residues in the CDR3. V lost 4 bases to trimming and J lost 2 bases; unmatched junction nucleotides: 9. CDR3 coding DNA: TGCGCCAGCAGCCCAGCCTGGACTAGCGGGGAGCAAGAGACCCAGTACTTC. This codes for CASSPAWTSGEQETQYF.

The J gene is TRBJ2-5, the V gene TRBV10-3; D is perhaps TRBD1 (7 bases). The J call may be faulty, since TRBJ2-7 better matches the DNA end. This CDR3 is built from 14 residues. Germline-derived CDR1 and CDR2 are ENHRY and SYGVKD. CDR3 bases: TGTGCCATCAGTGGGGGGGACAGAGACTACGAGCAGTACTTC. It specifies CAISGGDRDYEQYF.

The gene calls are TRBV4-2 and TRBJ2-5; D is unresolved. Per the germline V gene, CDR1 is LGHNA and CDR2 is YNFKEQ. The CDR3 loop spans 14 amino acids. The V and J ends lost 0 bases and 1 base respectively, with 6 bases between them. The CDR3 sequence is CASSQDPVQETQYF. The DNA of the CDR3 is TGTGCCAGCAGCCAAGATCCGGTCCAAGAGACCCAGTACTTC.

The genes are TRBV10-3 and TRBJ1-5, with TRBD1 as a possible D gene (6 bases). The germline V gene encodes CDR1 ENHRY and CDR2 SYGVKD. The CDR3 is 16 residues long. The V end lost 0 bases, the J end lost 6 bases, and 15 bases lay between the germline ends. The CDR3 loop reads CAISESRTVPSQPQHF. Here the CDR3 DNA reads TGTGCCATCAGTGAGTCAAGGACAGTCCCAAGTCAGCCCCAGCATTTT.

The chain employs TRBV5-1 and TRBJ2-7, with 8 positions matching TRBD2. V shed 1 base, J shed 4 bases, and the junction held 10 bases outside the gene matches. CDR3 length: 16 amino acids. Germline CDR1 and CDR2: SGHRS and YFSETQ. The CDR3 here is CASSLLGAGAGYEQYF. The DNA for the CDR3 is TGCGCCAGCAGCTTGTTGGGAGCGGGAGCGGGGTACGAGCAGTACTTC.

The chain employs TRBV19 and TRBJ2-1; D remains ambiguous. V lost 5 bases and J lost 0, with 8 bases in between. This CDR3 contains 14 residues. Germline CDR1 LNHDA, CDR2 SQIVND (reference sequence). The CDR3 loop reads CASSPSSSYNEQFF. The CDR3 DNA reads as TGTGCCAGTAGTCCGTCGAGCTCCTACAATGAGCAGTTCTTC. The variable domain in full, completed from reference TRBV19 and TRBJ2-1, reads DGGITQSPKYLFRKEGQNVTLSCEQNLNHDAMYWYRQDPGQGLRLIYYSQIVNDFQKGDIAEGYSVSREKKESFPLTVTSAQKNPTAFYLCASSPSSSYNEQFFGPGTRLTVL.

The rearrangement links TRBV7-6 to TRBJ2-7; TRBD2 agrees at 8 bases. Germline values: CDR1 SGHVS, CDR2 FNYEAQ. The CDR3 consists of 14 residues. Germline trimming cut 4 bases from V and 9 bases from J; bases unmatched to any gene: 11. Here the CDR3 DNA reads TGTGCCAGCAGCTCCCGCGGGGGGTCTGGAGGGCAGTACTTC. This encodes CASSSRGGSGGQYF.

As DNA, the CDR3 is TGTGCCAGCAGCTTGTGGACAGGGGGCCGTGAAAAACTGTTTTTT. This encodes CASSLWTGGREKLFF. J is TRBJ1-4 and V is TRBV5-6; 11 bases line up with TRBD1. From germline, CDR1 is SGHDT and CDR2 YYEEEE. The CDR3 is 15 amino acids. Trimming removed 1 base from V and 7 bases from J; junction bases left unmatched: 3.

The V gene is TRBV7-2, the J gene TRBJ2-6; the match to TRBD2 covers 13 bases. Per germline, CDR1 SGHTA and CDR2 FQGNSA. The V and J ends lost 4 bases and 2 bases, in that order; junction bases with no gene match: 5. This CDR3 region has 18 residues. The CDR3 loop is CASSWGLAGRTGANVLTF. CDR3 DNA sequence: TGTGCCAGCAGCTGGGGACTAGCGGGACGTACTGGGGCCAACGTCCTGACTTTC.

The V gene is TRBV5-6, the J gene TRBJ2-3; 10 bases are a match to TRBD2. Per the germline V gene, CDR1 is SGHDT and CDR2 is YYEEEE. V was pared by 3 bases and J by 4 bases, with 5 bases of the junction left unmatched. This CDR3 spans 15 amino acids. The CDR3 spells CASSWTSGGADTQYF. The CDR3 bases are TGTGCCAGCAGCTGGACTAGCGGAGGGGCAGATACGCAGTATTTT.

V and J are TRBV29-1 and TRBJ2-7; TRBD1 matches at 7 bases. CDR1 and CDR2 from the germline V gene are SQVTM and ANQGSEA. V shed 6 bases, J shed 4 bases, and the junction held 9 bases outside the gene matches. This CDR3 has 13 residues. CDR3 DNA: TGCAGCGTCTCCGGGACAGTTCTTTACGAGCAGTACTTC. Amino acid sequence: CSVSGTVLYEQYF.

This chain joins TRBV11-2 and TRBJ2-7; TRBD1 might be the D (5 bases). This CDR3 region has 16 residues. V dropped 2 bases and J dropped 3 bases, with 17 bases sitting between them. The germline CDR1 and CDR2 sequences are SGHAT and FQNNGV. CDR3 sequence reads: CASSLLLQAVVYEQYF. The CDR3 nucleotides read TGTGCCAGCAGCTTATTATTACAGGCAGTAGTCTACGAGCAGTACTTC.

The chain carries TRBV28 and TRBJ2-7, with a weak D call TRBD2 (7 bases). Trimming shortened V by 7 bases and J by 5 bases, and 9 bases separated the two germline ends. CDR1 and CDR2 (germline): MDHEN, SYDVKM. CDR3 length: 11 amino acids. CDR3 nucleotides: TGTGCCAGCATCGGGGGGCACGAGCAGTACTTC. This encodes CASIGGHEQYF.

The genes are TRBV5-6 and TRBJ1-1, with 7 nucleotides matching TRBD1. Germline V gives CDR1 SGHDT, CDR2 YYEEEE. CDR3 length equals 15 residues. The junction had 3 bases not matched to a gene; V was cut back by 0 bases and J by 1 base. The CDR3 nucleotides are TGTGCCAGCAGCTTGGCCTACAGGGGGAACACTGAAGCTTTCTTT. Its protein product is CASSLAYRGNTEAFF. The variable domain in full, completed from reference TRBV5-6 and TRBJ1-1, reads DAGVTQSPTHLIKTRGQQVTLRCSPKSGHDTVSWYQQALGQGPQFIFQYYEEEERQRGNFPDRFSGHQFPNYSSELNVNALLLGDSALYLCASSLAYRGNTEAFFGQGTRLTVV.

The rearrangement joins TRBV6-5 to TRBJ2-5; 9 positions match TRBD2. V dropped 3 bases and J dropped 5; count of bases not matched to a gene: 4. CDR3 length: 14 amino acids. Germline CDR1 is MNHEY and CDR2 is SVGAGI. CDR3 DNA: TGTGCCAGCAGTTATAGCGGGAGAGGGGAGACCCAGTACTTC. Amino acid sequence: CASSYSGRGETQYF.

The chain carries TRBV6-1 and TRBJ1-5, with a possible D match to TRBD1 (6 bases). The V end was cut by 2 bases, the J end by 3 bases, with 14 bases between. Germline V CDR1 and CDR2: MNHNS, SASEGT. The CDR3 runs to 16 residues. CDR3 sequence reads: CASSELIRGNNQPQHF. In nucleotides, the CDR3 is TGTGCCAGCAGTGAATTAATCAGGGGCAACAATCAGCCCCAGCATTTT.

V gene TRBV4-1 combines with J gene TRBJ1-2; D uncertain. CDR3 length equals 13 residues. V dropped 6 bases and J dropped 8 bases, with 16 bases sitting between them. Germline CDR1 MGHRA, CDR2 YSYEKL. The CDR3 sequence: CASSPRLLEGYTF. DNA for the CDR3: TGCGCCAGCAGTCCACGCCTTTTGGAGGGCTACACCTTC.